The sequence of this T cell receptor (beta chain) was determined in a study of T cells in localized non-small cell lung cancer. This CDR3 comprises 19 residues. The V gene end was trimmed by 5 bases and the J gene end by 2 bases; junction bases not matched to a gene: 16. Germline loops: CDR1 SEHNR, CDR2 FQNEAQ (reference sequence). As concerns this clone: Antigen specificity is unknown.

Study results and limitations: Clonality peaked in uninvolved adjacent lung rather than tumor. As only one tumor region underwent sequencing, heterogeneity remains possible. Increased T cell density in blood showed an association with longer overall survival. Researchers found a median around 57 of the top 100 tumor clones in adjacent lung.

Assay used: immunoSEQ multiplex PCR; TCRdb lists only in-frame clones, some missing. This sample has 25,000 to 30,000 clones, with 80% to 90% found just once. The J gene is TRBJ2-4, the V gene TRBV7-9, with 9 bases that match TRBD1. The sequenced sample was peripheral blood, obtained before any cancer treatment. The receptor was isolated from a woman aged 18 to 55 with stage I lung adenocarcinoma. CDR3 sequence reads: CASSQLPGTGKETKNIQYF. The CDR3 nucleotides read TGTGCCAGCAGCCAACTCCCCGGGACAGGGAAGGAGACCAAAAACATTCAGTACTTC.